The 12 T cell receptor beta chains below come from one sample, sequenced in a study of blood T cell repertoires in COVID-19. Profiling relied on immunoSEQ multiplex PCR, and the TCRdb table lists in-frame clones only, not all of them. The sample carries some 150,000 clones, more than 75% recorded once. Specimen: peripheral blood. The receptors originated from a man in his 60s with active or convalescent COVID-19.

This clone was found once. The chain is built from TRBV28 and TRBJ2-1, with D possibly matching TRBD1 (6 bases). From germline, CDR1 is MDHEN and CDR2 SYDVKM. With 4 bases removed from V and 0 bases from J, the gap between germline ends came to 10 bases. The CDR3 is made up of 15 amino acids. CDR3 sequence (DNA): TGTGCCAGCAGTTCATGGGACATCTCCTACAATGAGCAGTTCTTC. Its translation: CASSSWDISYNEQFF.

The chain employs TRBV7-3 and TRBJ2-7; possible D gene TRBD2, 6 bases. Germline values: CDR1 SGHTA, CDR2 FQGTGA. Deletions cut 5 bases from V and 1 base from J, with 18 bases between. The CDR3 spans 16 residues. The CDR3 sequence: CASSKASSGPSYEQYF. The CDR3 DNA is TGTGCCAGCAGCAAAGCCTCCAGCGGGCCTTCCTACGAGCAGTACTTC. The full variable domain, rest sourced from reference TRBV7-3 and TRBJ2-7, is GAGVSQTPSNKVTEKGKYVELRCDPISGHTALYWYRQSLGQGPEFLIYFQGTGAADDSGLPNDRFFAVRPEGSVSTLKIQRTERGDSAVYLCASSKASSGPSYEQYFGPGTRLTVT.

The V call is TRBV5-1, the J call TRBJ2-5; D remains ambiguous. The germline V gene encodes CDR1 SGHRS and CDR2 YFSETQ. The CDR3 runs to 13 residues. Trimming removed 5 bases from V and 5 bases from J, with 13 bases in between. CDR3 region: CASSQAPIETQYF. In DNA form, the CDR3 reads TGCGCCAGCAGTCAGGCCCCCATTGAGACCCAGTACTTC.

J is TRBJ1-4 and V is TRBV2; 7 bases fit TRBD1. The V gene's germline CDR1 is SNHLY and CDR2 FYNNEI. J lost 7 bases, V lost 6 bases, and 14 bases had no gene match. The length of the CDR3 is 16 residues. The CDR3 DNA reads TGTGCCAGCAGGTACCGGGATGGCAGGGGGACTGAAAAACTGTTTTTT. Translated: CASRYRDGRGTEKLFF. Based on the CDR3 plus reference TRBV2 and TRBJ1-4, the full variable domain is EPEVTQTPSHQVTQMGQEVILRCVPISNHLYFYWYRQILGQKVEFLVSFYNNEISEKSEIFDDQFSVERPDGSNFTLKIRSTKLEDSAMYFCASRYRDGRGTEKLFFGSGTQLSVL.

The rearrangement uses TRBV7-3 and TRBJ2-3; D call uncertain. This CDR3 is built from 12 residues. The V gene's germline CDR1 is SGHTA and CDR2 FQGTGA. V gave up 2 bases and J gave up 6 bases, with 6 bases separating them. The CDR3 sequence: CASSLSRDTQYF. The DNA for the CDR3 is TGTGCCAGCAGCTTATCCCGGGATACGCAGTATTTT.

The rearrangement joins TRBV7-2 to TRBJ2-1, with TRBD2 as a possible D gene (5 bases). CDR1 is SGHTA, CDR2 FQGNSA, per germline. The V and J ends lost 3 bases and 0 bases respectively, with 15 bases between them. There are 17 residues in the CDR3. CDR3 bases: TGTGCCAGCAGCTTGAATTCAGCGGTTCTCTCCTACAATGAGCAGTTCTTC. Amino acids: CASSLNSAVLSYNEQFF.

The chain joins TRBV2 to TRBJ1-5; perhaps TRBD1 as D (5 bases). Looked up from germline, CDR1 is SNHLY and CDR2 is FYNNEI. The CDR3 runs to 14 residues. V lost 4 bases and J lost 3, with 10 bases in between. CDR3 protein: CASSGGTVNQPQHF. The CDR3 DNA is TGTGCCAGCAGTGGGGGCACTGTCAATCAGCCCCAGCATTTT.

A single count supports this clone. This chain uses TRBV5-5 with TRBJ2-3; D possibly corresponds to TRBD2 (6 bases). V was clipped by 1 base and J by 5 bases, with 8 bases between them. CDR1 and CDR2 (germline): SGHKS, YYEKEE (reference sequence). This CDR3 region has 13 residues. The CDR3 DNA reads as TGTGCCAGCAGCTTGTTGGGGGGAGATACGCAGTATTTT. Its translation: CASSLLGGDTQYF.

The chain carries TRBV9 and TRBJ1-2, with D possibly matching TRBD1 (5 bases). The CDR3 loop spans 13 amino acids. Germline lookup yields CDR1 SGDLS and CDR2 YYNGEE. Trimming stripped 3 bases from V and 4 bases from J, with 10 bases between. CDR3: CASSAGTIYGYTF. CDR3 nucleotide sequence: TGTGCCAGCAGCGCCGGGACTATCTATGGCTACACCTTC.

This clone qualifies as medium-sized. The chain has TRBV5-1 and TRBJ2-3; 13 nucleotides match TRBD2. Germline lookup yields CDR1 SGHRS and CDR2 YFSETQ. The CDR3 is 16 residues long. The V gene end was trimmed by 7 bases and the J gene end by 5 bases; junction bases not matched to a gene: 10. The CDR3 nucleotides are TGCGCCAGCGCCCCAGGGACTAGCGGGATTGGAGATACGCAGTATTTT. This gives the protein CASAPGTSGIGDTQYF.

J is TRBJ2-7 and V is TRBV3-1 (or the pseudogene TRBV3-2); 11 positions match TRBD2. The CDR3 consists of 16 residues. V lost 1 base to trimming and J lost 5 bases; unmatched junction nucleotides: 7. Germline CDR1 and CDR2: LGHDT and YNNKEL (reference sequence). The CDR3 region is CASSQGGLAGGNEQYF. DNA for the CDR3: TGTGCCAGCAGCCAAGGAGGGCTAGCGGGAGGAAACGAGCAGTACTTC.

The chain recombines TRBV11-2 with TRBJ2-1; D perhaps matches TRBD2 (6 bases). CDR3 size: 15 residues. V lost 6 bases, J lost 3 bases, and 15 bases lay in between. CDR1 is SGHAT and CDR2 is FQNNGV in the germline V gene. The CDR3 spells CASSPGGSHYNEQFF. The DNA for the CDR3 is TGTGCCAGCAGTCCTGGGGGGAGCCACTACAATGAGCAGTTCTTC. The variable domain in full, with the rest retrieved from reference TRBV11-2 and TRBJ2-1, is EAGVAQSPRYKIIEKRQSVAFWCNPISGHATLYWYQQILGQGPKLLIQFQNNGVVDDSQLPKDRFSAERLKGVDSTLKIQPAKLEDSAVYLCASSPGGSHYNEQFFGPGTRLTVL.